The TCR beta chain under discussion was sequenced for a study of T-cell reconstitution after alpha-beta-depleted transplantation in children. Study results and limitations: T-cell numbers and diversity one year post-transplant derived largely from freshly generated T cells. There were reportedly several hundred expanded graft clones from which alpha-beta T cells came about two months after transplant.

This clonotype was recorded a few times. What it binds is not known. The CDR3 sequence is 15 residues long. Germline CDR1 SGHRS, CDR2 YFSETQ. V lost 6 bases, J lost 0 bases, and 15 bases lay in between. TCRbeta library construction was performed incorporating unique molecular identifiers. Using its own MiXCR run on the PCR reads, TCRdb lists one record per CDR3 protein. The sample holds approximately 230,000 distinct CDR3 sequences, 24% seen once. The chain is built from TRBV5-1 and TRBJ1-1; D gene uncertain. The sequence was collected from a female patient aged 2-9 years who had a stem cell transplant for congenital amegakaryocytic thrombocytopenia, so the T cells may come from the graft donor. The specimen was PBMCs, mostly from graft donor cells, collected 360 days after TCRalphabeta/CD19-depleted stem cell transplant. For the CDR3, the DNA is TGCGCCAGCACCCCCGGGCAGCTCATGAACACTGAAGCTTTCTTT. Its translation is CASTPGQLMNTEAFF.